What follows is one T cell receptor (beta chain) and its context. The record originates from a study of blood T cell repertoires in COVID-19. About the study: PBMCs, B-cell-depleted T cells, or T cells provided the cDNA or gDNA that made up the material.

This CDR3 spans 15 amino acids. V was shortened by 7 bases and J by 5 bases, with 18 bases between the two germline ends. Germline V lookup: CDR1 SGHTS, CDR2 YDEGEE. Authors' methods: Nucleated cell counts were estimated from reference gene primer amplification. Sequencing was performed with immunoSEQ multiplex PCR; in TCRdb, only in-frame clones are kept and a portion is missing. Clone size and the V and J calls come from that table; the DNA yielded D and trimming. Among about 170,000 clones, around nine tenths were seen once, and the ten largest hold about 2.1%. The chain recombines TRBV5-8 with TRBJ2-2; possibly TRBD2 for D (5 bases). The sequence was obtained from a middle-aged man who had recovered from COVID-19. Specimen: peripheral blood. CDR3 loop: CASHLTLAGTGELFF. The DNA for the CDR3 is TGTGCCAGCCACTTGACGCTAGCTGGGACCGGGGAGCTGTTTTTT.